The T cell receptor beta chain described here comes from a study of shared clonotypes between healthy human individuals (dated by TCRdb to about 2020). For context, the study as a whole: A couple of women and three men aged 18 to 49 years were included in the cohort. For each donor, CD4 naive and CD4 memory were each given three plates, CD8 naive was given two plates, and CD8 memory was given one plate. To estimate repertoire size and how much clonotypes are shared between individuals, the study performed deep sequencing of blood TCR repertoires from five healthy adults. To increase sequencing depth and limit assay-specific biases, TCR repertoire library preparation and sequencing were carried out by different laboratories using diverse techniques. Each donor's leukapheresis produced roughly between roughly 0.9 and 8.9 billion PBMCs.

On the study overall, not on this receptor specifically: Clonotypes shared by all four sorted-subset donors showed higher generation probabilities than non-shared clonotypes. Incomplete sequencing was indicated by rarefaction of sorted-subset datasets, despite the large sequencing depth. Because the study included a small number of donors, the genetic and exposure-history diversity represented was limited. Roughly 5.2% of naive CD4, 3.5% of naive CD8, around 2.3% of memory CD4, and roughly 0.4% of memory CD8 clonotypes were shared across a few donors. Only blood was sampled, and tissue TCR repertoires likely differ from those in blood. Naive subsets generally had larger estimated clonotype richness than memory subsets did. Pairwise subsampling indicated that sequencing depth was expected to affect the degree of clonotype sharing among donors.

About this clone: Its cognate antigen has yet to be identified. It has no much larger one-base neighbor in the sample; base qualities were not kept.

TCR CDR3 regions were amplified from genomic DNA by multiplex PCR using the deep immunoSEQ assay. Extracted genomic DNA from each cell subset was distributed evenly across all wells of several immunoSEQ 96-well plates, and each plate was treated as a replicate. For sorted subsets, each replicate PCR was loaded with roughly 190 ng genomic DNA, equivalent to 30,000 or so T cell genomes. The purified libraries were quantified using a Qubit 3.0 fluorometer, sized with a Bioanalyzer 2100, and then quantified again using the KAPA Library Quantification kit. Each immunoSEQ 96-well plate was sequenced on its own single-read 150-cycle Illumina NextSeq 550 flow cell. In the source study's methods: Because the immunoSEQ output included only junctional sequences and no quality scores, the filtering could not be the same as the filtering used for full-length reads. To assign V/J genes and CDR3, sequences were annotated using PyIR, a Python wrapper for IgBLAST v1.9, with IMGT germline references. Reads were removed for weak V/J assignments (E-value above 1e-6), missing CDR3, stop codons, out-of-frame junctions, or ambiguous translated residues. V3J clonotypes were defined as sequences sharing an identical inferred V gene, J gene, and CDR3 amino acid sequence. Percentage overlap between repertoires was computed as shared unique clonotypes divided by the size of the smaller repertoire. RTK rarefaction, the Chao1 estimator, and Recon v2.1 estimates of unobserved clonotypes were used to assess repertoire richness. Generation probabilities were computed with OLGA for all TCRbeta clonotypes obtained by the gDNA method from a few donors. TCRdb took this table from immuneACCESS and kept in-frame rearrangements with V and J called. Such tables lack part of the clones; where checked against another copy, unresolved V genes explain under half of the gap, and the rest is unexplained. That table gives V, J and clone size, and the DNA gave D and trimming. This sample has about 2.4 million clones in its table, and roughly 93% of those were observed once. The ten most abundant clones make up about 0.39% of the sample.

V lost 2 bases and J lost 4 bases; the stretch between them is 12 bases long. For CDR1 and CDR2, the germline V gene lists MDHEN and SYDVKM. From the cysteine through the phenylalanine, the CDR3 covers 15 amino acids. The retained sequence is limited to the CDR3, 45 bases, with the frame set at the first base. Donors were healthy HIV-negative adults with no recently reported acute infections or vaccinations. Every donor was a Caucasian adult living in Nashville, Tennessee, USA. CD4+ T cells were enriched through magnetic negative selection, after which naive cells were positively selected on CD45RA and the remaining negative fraction served as the memory subset. Blood was collected by leukapheresis, and PBMCs were isolated by Ficoll-Histopaque density gradient centrifugation and then cryopreserved in liquid nitrogen vapor phase. Analytical flow cytometry was used to check the purity and quantity of every magnetically sorted T cell population. Each sorted fraction had its genomic DNA isolated and then quantified by UV absorbance on a Nanodrop 2000c.

This clonotype was obtained from a man between 18 and 29 years old in good health. Some clones in this sample may be carry-over from other donors' samples. Sequencing was carried out using naive CD4+ T cells from PBMCs. The cell subset or site label on this specimen signifies: CD45RA+ positively selected. Recombination linked TRBV28 to TRBJ2-1; TRBD1 is perhaps the D gene, given 6 matching bases. CDR3 protein: CASSLSTGSYNEQFF. The sequence in DNA is TGTGCCAGCAGTTTAAGTACAGGGAGTTACAATGAGCAGTTCTTC.